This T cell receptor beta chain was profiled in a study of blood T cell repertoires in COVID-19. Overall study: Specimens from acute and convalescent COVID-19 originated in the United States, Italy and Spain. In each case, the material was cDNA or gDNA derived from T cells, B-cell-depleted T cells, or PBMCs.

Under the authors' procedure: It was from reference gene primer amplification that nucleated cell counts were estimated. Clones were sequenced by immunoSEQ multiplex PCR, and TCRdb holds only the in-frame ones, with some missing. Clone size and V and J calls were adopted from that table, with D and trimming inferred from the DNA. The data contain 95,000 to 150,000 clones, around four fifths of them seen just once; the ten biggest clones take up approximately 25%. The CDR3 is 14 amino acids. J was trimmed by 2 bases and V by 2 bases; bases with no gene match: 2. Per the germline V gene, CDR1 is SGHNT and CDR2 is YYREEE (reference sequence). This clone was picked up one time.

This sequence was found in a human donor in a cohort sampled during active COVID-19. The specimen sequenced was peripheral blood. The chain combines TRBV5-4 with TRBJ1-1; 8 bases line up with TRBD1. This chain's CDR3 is CASSFDRGNTEAFF. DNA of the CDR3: TGTGCCAGCAGCTTCGACAGGGGAAACACTGAAGCTTTCTTT.